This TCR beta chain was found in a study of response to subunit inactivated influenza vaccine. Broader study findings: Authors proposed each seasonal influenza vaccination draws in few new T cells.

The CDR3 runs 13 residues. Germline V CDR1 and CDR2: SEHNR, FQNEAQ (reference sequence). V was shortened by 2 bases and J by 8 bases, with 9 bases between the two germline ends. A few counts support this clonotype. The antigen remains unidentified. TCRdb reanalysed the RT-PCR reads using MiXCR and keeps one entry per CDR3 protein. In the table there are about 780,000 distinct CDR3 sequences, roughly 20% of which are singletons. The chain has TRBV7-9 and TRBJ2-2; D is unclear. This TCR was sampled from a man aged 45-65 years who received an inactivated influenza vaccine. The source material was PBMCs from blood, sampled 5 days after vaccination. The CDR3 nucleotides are TGTGCCAGCAGCTTAATGTCACCAGGGGAGCTGTTTTTT. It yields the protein CASSLMSPGELFF.